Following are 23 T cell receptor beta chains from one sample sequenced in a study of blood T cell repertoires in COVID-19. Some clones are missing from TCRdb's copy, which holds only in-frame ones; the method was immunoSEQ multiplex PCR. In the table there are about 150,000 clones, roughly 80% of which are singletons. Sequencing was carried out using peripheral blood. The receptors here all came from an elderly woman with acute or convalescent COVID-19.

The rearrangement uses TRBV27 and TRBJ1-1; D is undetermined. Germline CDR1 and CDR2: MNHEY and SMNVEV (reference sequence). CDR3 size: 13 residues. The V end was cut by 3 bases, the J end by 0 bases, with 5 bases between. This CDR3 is CASSFIVNTEAFF. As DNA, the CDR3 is TGTGCCAGCAGTTTCATTGTGAACACTGAAGCTTTCTTT.

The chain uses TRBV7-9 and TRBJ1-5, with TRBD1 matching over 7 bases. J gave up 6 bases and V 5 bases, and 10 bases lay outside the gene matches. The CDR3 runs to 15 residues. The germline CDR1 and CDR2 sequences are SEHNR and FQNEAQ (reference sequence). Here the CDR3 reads CASSPRGGGSQPQHF. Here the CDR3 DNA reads TGTGCCAGCAGCCCGAGAGGAGGGGGCAGTCAGCCCCAGCATTTT.

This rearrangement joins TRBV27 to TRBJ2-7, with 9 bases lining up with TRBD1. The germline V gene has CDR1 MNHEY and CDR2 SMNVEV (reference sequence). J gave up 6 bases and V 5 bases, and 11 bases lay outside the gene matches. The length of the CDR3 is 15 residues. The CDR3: CASSGPGQGFSEQYF. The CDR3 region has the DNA TGTGCCAGCAGTGGACCGGGACAGGGTTTTTCCGAGCAGTACTTC.

The CDR3 nucleotides are TGTGCCTGGAGGGAAGGGCAGGGGGAGTGGGAAAAACTGTTTTTT. Translated: CAWREGQGEWEKLFF. The chain carries TRBV30 and TRBJ1-4; 7 bases fit TRBD1. Germline V CDR1 and CDR2: GTSNPN, SVGIG (reference sequence). The CDR3 consists of 15 residues. Losses at the gene ends were 3 bases for V and 8 bases for J; bases not matched to a gene: 12.

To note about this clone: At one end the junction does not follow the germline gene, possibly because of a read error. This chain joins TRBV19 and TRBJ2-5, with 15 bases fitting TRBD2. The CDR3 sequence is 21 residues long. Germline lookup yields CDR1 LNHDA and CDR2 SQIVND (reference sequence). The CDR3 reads CACSPLSGLAGGPSASETQYF. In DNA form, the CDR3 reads TGTGCCTGTAGTCCCCTATCAGGACTAGCGGGAGGGCCCAGTGCCTCGGAGACCCAGTACTTC.

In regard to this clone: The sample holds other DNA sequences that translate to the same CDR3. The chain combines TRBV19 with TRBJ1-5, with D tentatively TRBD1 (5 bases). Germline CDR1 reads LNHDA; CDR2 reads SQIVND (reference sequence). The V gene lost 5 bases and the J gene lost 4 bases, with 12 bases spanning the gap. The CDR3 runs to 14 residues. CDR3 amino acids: CASSGQGGNQPQHF. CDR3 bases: TGTGCCAGTAGTGGGCAGGGAGGTAATCAGCCCCAGCATTTT. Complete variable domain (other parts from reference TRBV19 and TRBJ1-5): DGGITQSPKYLFRKEGQNVTLSCEQNLNHDAMYWYRQDPGQGLRLIYYSQIVNDFQKGDIAEGYSVSREKKESFPLTVTSAQKNPTAFYLCASSGQGGNQPQHFGDGTRLSIL.

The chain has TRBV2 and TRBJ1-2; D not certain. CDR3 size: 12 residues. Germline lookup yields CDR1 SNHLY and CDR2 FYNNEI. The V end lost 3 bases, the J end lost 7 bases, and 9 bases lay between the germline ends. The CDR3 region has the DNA TGTGCCAGCAGTGACCCCCAGTCTGGCTACACCTTC. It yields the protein CASSDPQSGYTF.

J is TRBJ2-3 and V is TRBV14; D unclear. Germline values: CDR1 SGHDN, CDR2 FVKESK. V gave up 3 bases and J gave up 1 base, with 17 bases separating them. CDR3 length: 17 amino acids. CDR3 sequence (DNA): TGTGCCAGCAGCCACCACTCCCCTCCCAGCGGCACAGATACGCAGTATTTT. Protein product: CASSHHSPPSGTDTQYF. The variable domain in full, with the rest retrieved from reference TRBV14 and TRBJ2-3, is EAGVTQFPSHSVIEKGQTVTLRCDPISGHDNLYWYRRVMGKEIKFLLHFVKESKQDESGMPNNRFLAERTGGTYSTLKVQPAELEDSGVYFCASSHHSPPSGTDTQYFGPGTRLTVL.

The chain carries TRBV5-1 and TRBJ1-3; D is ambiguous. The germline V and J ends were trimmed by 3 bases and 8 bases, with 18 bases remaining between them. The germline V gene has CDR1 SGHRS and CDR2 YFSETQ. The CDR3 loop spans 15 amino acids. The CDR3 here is CASSSQSSDLDTIYF. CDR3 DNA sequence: TGCGCCAGCAGCTCCCAGAGTAGTGACTTGGACACCATATATTTT. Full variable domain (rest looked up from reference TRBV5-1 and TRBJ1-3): KAGVTQTPRYLIKTRGQQVTLSCSPISGHRSVSWYQQTPGQGLQFLFEYFSETQRNKGNFPGRFSGRQFSNSRSEMNVSTLELGDSALYLCASSSQSSDLDTIYFGEGSWLTVV.

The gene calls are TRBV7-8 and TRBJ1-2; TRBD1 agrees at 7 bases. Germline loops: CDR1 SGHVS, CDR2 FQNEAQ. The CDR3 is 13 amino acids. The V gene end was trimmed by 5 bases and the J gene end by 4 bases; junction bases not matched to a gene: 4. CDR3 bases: TGTGCCAGCAGCGTGGGACAGCCCTATGGCTACACCTTC. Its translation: CASSVGQPYGYTF. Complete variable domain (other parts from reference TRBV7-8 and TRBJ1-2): GAGVSQSPRYKVAKRGQDVALRCDPISGHVSLFWYQQALGQGPEFLTYFQNEAQLDKSGLPSDRFFAERPEGSVSTLKIQRTQQEDSAVYLCASSVGQPYGYTFGSGTRLTVV.

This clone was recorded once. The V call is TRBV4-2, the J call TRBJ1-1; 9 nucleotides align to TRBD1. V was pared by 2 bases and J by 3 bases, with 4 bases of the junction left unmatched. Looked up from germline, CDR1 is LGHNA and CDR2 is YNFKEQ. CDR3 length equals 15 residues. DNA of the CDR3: TGTGCCAGCAGCCAAACAGGGGGCCGGGACACTGAAGCTTTCTTT. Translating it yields CASSQTGGRDTEAFF.

CDR3 nucleotides: TGTGCCAGCACCCCGGGACAGGGGAGTTTTGGCTACACCTTC. Protein product: CASTPGQGSFGYTF. The chain has TRBV7-2 and TRBJ1-2, with 10 bases matching TRBD1. With 7 bases clipped from V and 7 bases from J, the junction kept 9 bases outside the gene matches. Looked up from germline, CDR1 is SGHTA and CDR2 is FQGNSA. The CDR3 is 14 amino acids.

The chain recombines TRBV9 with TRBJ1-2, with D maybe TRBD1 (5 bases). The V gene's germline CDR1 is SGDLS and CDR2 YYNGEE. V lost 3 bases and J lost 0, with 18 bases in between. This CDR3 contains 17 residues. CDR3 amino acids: CASSDSPKGIANYGYTF. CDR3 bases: TGTGCCAGCAGCGACAGCCCAAAGGGGATAGCTAACTATGGCTACACCTTC.

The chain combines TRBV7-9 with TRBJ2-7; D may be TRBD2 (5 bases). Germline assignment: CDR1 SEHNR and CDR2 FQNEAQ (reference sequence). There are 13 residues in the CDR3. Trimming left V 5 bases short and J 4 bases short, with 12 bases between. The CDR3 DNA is TGTGCCAGCAGCGACCGGACTGAGTACGAGCAGTACTTC. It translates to CASSDRTEYEQYF.

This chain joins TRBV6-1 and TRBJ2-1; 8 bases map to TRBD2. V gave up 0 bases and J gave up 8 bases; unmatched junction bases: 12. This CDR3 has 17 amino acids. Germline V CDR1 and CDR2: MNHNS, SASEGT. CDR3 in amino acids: CASSEAAGLAAPHEQFF. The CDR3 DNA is TGTGCCAGCAGTGAAGCGGCCGGACTAGCAGCCCCCCATGAGCAGTTCTTC.

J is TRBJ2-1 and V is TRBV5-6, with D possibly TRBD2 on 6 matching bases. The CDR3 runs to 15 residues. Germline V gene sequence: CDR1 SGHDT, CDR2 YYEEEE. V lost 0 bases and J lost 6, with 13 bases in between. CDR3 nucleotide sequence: TGTGCCAGCAGCTTGGGGGGACTTGGCACCAATGAGCAGTTCTTC. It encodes CASSLGGLGTNEQFF.

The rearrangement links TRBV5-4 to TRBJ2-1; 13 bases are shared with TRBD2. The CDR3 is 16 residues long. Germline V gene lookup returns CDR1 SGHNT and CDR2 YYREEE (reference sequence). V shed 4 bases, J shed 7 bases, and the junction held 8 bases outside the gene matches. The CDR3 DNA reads TGTGCCAGCAGCCGCGCCGGGACTAGCGGGACTAATGAGCAGTTCTTC. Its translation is CASSRAGTSGTNEQFF.

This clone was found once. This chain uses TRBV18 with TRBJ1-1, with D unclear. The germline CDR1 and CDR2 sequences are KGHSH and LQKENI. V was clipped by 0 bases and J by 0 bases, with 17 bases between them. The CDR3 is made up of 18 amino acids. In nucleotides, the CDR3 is TGTGCCAGCTCACCACCGGAGTTTGCATCGTTCATGAACACTGAAGCTTTCTTT. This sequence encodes CASSPPEFASFMNTEAFF.

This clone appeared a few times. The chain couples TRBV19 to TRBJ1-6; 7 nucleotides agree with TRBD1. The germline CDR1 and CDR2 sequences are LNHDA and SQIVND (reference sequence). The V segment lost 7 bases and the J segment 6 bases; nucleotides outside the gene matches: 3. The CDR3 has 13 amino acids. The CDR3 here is CASKTGINSPLHF. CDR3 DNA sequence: TGTGCCAGTAAGACAGGGATTAATTCACCCCTCCACTTT. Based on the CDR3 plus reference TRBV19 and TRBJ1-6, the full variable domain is DGGITQSPKYLFRKEGQNVTLSCEQNLNHDAMYWYRQDPGQGLRLIYYSQIVNDFQKGDIAEGYSVSREKKESFPLTVTSAQKNPTAFYLCASKTGINSPLHFGNGTRLTVT.

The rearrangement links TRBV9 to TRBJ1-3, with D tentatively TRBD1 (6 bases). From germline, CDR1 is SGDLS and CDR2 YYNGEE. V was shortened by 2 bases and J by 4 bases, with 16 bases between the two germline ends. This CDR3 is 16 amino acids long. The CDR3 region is CASSVQPGTLGNTIYF. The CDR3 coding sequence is TGTGCCAGCAGCGTCCAACCCGGGACACTAGGAAACACCATATATTTT.

CDR3: CASMLDTVNTEAFF. DNA of the CDR3: TGTGCCAGCATGCTCGACACAGTGAACACTGAAGCTTTCTTT. This chain joins TRBV2 and TRBJ1-1; D unclear. The germline CDR1 and CDR2 sequences are SNHLY and FYNNEI. The CDR3 is 14 amino acids. Trimming removed 7 bases from V and 0 bases from J, with 12 bases in between.

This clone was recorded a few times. This CDR3 reads CASAPPQVNTEAFF. The CDR3 DNA sequence: TGTGCCAGTGCCCCCCCGCAGGTGAACACTGAAGCTTTCTTT. The rearrangement uses TRBV19 and TRBJ1-1; D is ambiguous. The CDR3 extends over 14 amino acids. Trimming removed 8 bases at V and 0 bases at J, with 13 bases between. Per germline, CDR1 LNHDA and CDR2 SQIVND (reference sequence).

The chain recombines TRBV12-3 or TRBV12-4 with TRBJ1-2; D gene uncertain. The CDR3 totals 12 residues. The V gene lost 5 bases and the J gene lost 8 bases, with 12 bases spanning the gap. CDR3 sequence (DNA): TGTGCCAGCAGTACCGGGAACACAGGCTACACCTTC. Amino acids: CASSTGNTGYTF.